This entry is about one T cell receptor (beta chain). No antigen is known for it. This specimen comes from a study of regulatory T cells in long-lasting Graves disease. Across the whole study: Positive TSH receptor antibodies alongside over 5 years of antithyroid drugs were what marked Graves' disease as persistent. Findings and caveats of the study: The TCR repertoire of persistent Graves' patients was less diverse than that of newly diagnosed ones. Rather than thyroid tissue, only peripheral blood underwent study.

Both iRepertoire HTBI primers and Arm-PCR of CDR3 regions were used to build the TCR beta libraries. One entry per CDR3 protein results from TCRdb running MiXCR on the multiplex PCR reads. This table has 300,000 to 400,000 distinct CDR3 sequences, 15% to 20% appearing once. In germline, CDR1 is MNHGY, CDR2 SVAAGI. V was cut by 4 bases and J by 7 bases, with 23 bases left in between. This CDR3 comprises 17 residues. Documented time point: persistent/refractory GD, antithyroid drugs over 5 years with positive TRAb. With RNA extracted from PBMCs as input, the TCR library was made. EDTA tubes were used for drawing nine milliliters of peripheral blood.

The source material was peripheral blood mononuclear cells (PBMCs), sampled when the disease was refractory, from a patient treated with antithyroid drugs. The sequence was obtained from a female donor with Graves disease. The V and J genes are TRBV6-9 and TRBJ1-5; TRBD1 is a possible D gene (6 bases). CDR3 protein: CASSSGLGLGAEQPQHF. The CDR3 DNA reads TGTGCCAGCAGTTCCGGCTTAGGGTTGGGGGCGGAACAGCCCCAGCATTTT.